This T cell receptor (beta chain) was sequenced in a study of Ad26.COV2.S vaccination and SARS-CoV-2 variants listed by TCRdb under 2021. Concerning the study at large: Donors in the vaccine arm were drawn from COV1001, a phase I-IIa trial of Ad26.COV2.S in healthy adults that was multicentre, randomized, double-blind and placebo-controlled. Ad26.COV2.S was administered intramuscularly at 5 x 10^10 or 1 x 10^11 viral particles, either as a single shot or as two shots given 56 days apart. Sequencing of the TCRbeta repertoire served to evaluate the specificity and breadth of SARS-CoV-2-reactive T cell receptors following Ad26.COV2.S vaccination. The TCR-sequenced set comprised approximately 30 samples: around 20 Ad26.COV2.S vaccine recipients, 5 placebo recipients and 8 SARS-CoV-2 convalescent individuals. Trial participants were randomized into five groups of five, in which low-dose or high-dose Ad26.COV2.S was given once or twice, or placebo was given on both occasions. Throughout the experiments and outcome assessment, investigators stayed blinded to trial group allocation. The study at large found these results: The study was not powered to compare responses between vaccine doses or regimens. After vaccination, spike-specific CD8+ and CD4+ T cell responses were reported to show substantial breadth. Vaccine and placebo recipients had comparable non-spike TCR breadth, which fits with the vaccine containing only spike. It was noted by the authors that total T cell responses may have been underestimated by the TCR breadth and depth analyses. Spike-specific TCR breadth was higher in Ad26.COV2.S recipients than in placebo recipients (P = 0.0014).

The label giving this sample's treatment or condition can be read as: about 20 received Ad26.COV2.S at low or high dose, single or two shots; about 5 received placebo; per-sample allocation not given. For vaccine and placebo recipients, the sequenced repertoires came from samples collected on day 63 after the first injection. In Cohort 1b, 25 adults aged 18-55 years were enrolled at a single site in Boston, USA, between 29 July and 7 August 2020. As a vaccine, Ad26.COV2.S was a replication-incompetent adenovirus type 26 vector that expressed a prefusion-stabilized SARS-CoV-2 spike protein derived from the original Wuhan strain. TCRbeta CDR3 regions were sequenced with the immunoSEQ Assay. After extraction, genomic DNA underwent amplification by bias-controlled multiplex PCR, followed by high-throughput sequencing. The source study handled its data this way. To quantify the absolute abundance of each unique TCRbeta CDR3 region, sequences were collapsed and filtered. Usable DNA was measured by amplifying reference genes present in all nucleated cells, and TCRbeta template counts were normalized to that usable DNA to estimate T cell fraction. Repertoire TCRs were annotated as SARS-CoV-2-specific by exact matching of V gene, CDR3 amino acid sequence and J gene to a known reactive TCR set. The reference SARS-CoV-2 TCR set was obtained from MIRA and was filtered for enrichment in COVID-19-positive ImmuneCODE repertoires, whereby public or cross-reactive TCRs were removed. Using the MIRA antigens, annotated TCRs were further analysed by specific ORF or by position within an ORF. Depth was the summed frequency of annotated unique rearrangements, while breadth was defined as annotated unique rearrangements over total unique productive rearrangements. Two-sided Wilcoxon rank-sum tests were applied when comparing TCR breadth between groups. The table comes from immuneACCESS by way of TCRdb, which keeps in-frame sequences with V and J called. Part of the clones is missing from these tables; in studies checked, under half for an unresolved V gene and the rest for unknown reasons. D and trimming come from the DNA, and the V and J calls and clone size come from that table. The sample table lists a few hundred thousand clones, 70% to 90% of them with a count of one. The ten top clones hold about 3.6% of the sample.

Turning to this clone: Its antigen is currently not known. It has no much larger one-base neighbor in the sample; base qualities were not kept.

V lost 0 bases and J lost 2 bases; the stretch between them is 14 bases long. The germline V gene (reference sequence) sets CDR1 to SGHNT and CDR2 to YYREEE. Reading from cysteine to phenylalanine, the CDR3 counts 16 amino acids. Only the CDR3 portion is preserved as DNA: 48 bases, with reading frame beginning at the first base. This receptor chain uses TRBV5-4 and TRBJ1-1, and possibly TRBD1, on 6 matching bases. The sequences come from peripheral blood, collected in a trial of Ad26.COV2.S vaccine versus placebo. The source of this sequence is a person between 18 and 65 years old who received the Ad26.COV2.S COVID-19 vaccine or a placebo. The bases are TGTGCCAGCAGCTTGGTTGGGGGCCGTTATAACACTGAAGCTTTCTTT. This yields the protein CASSLVGGRYNTEAFF.